A selection of T cell receptor beta chains follows, all from one sample in a study of T cells after posttransplantation cyclophosphamide. Profiled with immunoSEQ multiplex PCR; TCRdb holds only in-frame clones, not every one. The sample records 3,000 to 4,500 clones, about four fifths being singletons. This sample comprised PBMCs, obtained after allogeneic stem cell transplant with calcineurin inhibitor and methotrexate. These receptors originate from a female patient aged 45 to 65 who received an allogeneic stem cell transplant from an unrelated donor, was CMV-positive, and had acute and chronic GVHD. The graft donor may account for some of the T cells. Both conserved end residues are part of each CDR3. A D gene is named only where the DNA matches it firmly. Clone size is stated in some rows and not others, as once, few, many or a class when expanded.

J: TRBJ2-5; D: TRBD1; V: TRBV5-1; size: .; DNA: TGCGCCAGCAGCTTGACTCCGCCGGTCGGACAGGGCGGAGAGACCCAGTACTTC; CDR3: CASSLTPPVGQGGETQYF
J: TRBJ1-1; D: .; V: TRBV25-1; size: .; DNA: TGTGCCAGCATTAAAACGGGTAGGACTGAAGCTTTCTTT; CDR3: CASIKTGRTEAFF
J: TRBJ1-2; D: .; V: TRBV7-2; size: .; DNA: TGTGCCAGCAGTCCAGTGGGAGGGGGGAATGGCTACACCTTC; CDR3: CASSPVGGGNGYTF
J: TRBJ2-7; D: .; V: TRBV7-6; size: few; DNA: TGTGCCAGCAGCTTCGTGGGCTACGAGCAGTACTTC; CDR3: CASSFVGYEQYF
J: TRBJ2-7; D: TRBD2; V: TRBV5-4; size: .; DNA: TGTGCCAGCAGCTTCGGGAGGGTGTACGAGCAGTACTTC; CDR3: CASSFGRVYEQYF
J: TRBJ1-1; D: .; V: TRBV5-5; size: .; DNA: TGTGCCAGCAGCCAGGGGAACACTGAAGCTTTCTTT; CDR3: CASSQGNTEAFF
J: TRBJ2-7; D: .; V: TRBV11-1; size: .; DNA: TGTGCCAGCGTCTCGGAGGAAGAGGGATACGAGCAGTACTTC; CDR3: CASVSEEEGYEQYF
J: TRBJ1-1; D: .; V: TRBV7-9; size: .; DNA: TGTGGCGGCGGGCGGGGGGACGCTGAAGCTTTCTTT; CDR3: CGGGRGDAEAFF
J: TRBJ1-1; D: .; V: TRBV5-1; size: .; DNA: TGCGCCAGCAGCTTGGAAGTACAGGCAACTAACACTGAAGCTTTCTTT; CDR3: CASSLEVQATNTEAFF
J: TRBJ1-5; D: TRBD1; V: TRBV7-4; size: .; DNA: TGTGCCAGCAGCTCCCAGCCTCGGACAGGGTGGGGCAATCAGCCCCAGCATTTT; CDR3: CASSSQPRTGWGNQPQHF
J: TRBJ2-2; D: .; V: TRBV5-1; size: .; DNA: TGCGCCAGCAGCTTGGGGCACAGGGAACACGGGGAGCTGTTTTTT; CDR3: CASSLGHREHGELFF
J: TRBJ1-5; D: .; V: TRBV6-5; size: .; DNA: TGTGCCAGCAGCCCACCGGGGTGGAATCAGCCCCAGCATTTT; CDR3: CASSPPGWNQPQHF
J: TRBJ2-7; D: .; V: TRBV7-2; size: .; DNA: TGTGCCAGCAGCCCGTCCTACGAGCAGTACTTC; CDR3: CASSPSYEQYF
J: TRBJ1-1; D: .; V: TRBV20-1; size: .; DNA: TGCAGTGCTAACGGGAGGACTGAAGCTTTCTTT; CDR3: CSANGRTEAFF
J: TRBJ2-7; D: .; V: TRBV5-5; size: .; DNA: TGTGCCAGCAGCTTGGTTGTCGTCGCGGGCTACGAGCAGTACTTC; CDR3: CASSLVVVAGYEQYF
J: TRBJ2-1; D: .; V: TRBV5-1; size: .; DNA: TGCGCCAGCAGCTTGACTCAGGGCAGCCACAATGAGCAGTTCTTC; CDR3: CASSLTQGSHNEQFF
J: TRBJ1-1; D: TRBD1; V: TRBV6-5; size: .; DNA: TGTGCCAGCAGTTACTCGGGGACAGGGGGCAAGGTAGCTTTCTTT; CDR3: CASSYSGTGGKVAFF
J: TRBJ2-5; D: .; V: TRBV4-1; size: .; DNA: TGCGCCAGCAGCCAAGATCAGGGAACCCCAGAGACCCAGTACTTC; CDR3: CASSQDQGTPETQYF
J: TRBJ2-7; D: TRBD1; V: TRBV5-1; size: .; DNA: TGCGCCAGCAGCTTGGAAGGACAGGGGAGATTCGAGCAGTACTTC; CDR3: CASSLEGQGRFEQYF
J: TRBJ2-7; D: .; V: TRBV7-8; size: .; DNA: TGTGCCAGCACCCCAGGGCTCTCCTACGAGCAGTACTTC; CDR3: CASTPGLSYEQYF
J: TRBJ1-2; D: TRBD1; V: TRBV19; size: few; DNA: TGTGCCAGTAGTATAGCGGGACAGGGCTATGGCTACACCTTC; CDR3: CASSIAGQGYGYTF
J: TRBJ2-1; D: TRBD2; V: TRBV19; size: .; DNA: TGTGCCAGTAGACTAGCGGGCTACAATGAGCAGTTCTTC; CDR3: CASRLAGYNEQFF
J: TRBJ2-1; D: TRBD2; V: TRBV25-1; size: .; DNA: TGTGCCAGCAGTCTTCGGTCGGGGGGTGAGCAGTTCTTC; CDR3: CASSLRSGGEQFF
J: TRBJ2-4; D: .; V: TRBV11-2; size: once; DNA: TGTGCCAGCTCCCCGGGGGGCGGGAGTGGCAAAAACATTCAGTACTTC; CDR3: CASSPGGGSGKNIQYF
J: TRBJ2-7; D: TRBD2; V: TRBV27; size: medium-sized; DNA: TGTGCCAGCAGTTTCAAGCGGGGGGGGTACGAGCAGTACTTC; CDR3: CASSFKRGGYEQYF
J: TRBJ1-2; D: TRBD1; V: TRBV5-8; size: .; DNA: TGTGCCAGCAGCTTGTACGACAGGGGGCTCTATGGCTACACCTTC; CDR3: CASSLYDRGLYGYTF
J: TRBJ1-2; D: .; V: TRBV10-1; size: medium-sized; DNA: TGCGCCAGCAGTGCGTCCCAGGGGAACTATGGCTACACCTTC; CDR3: CASSASQGNYGYTF
J: TRBJ2-1; D: TRBD2; V: TRBV14; size: .; DNA: TGTGCCAGCAGCCAAGTACGGGGGGGGCGGAATGAGCAGTTCTTC; CDR3: CASSQVRGGRNEQFF
J: TRBJ1-1; D: .; V: TRBV28; size: .; DNA: TGTGCCAGCAGTCCCCCGGACATTCTGAACACTGAAGCTTTCTTT; CDR3: CASSPPDILNTEAFF
J: TRBJ1-3; D: TRBD1; V: TRBV2; size: few; DNA: TGTGCCAGCAGTGGATGGGACAGGGTGAGGACCATATATTTT; CDR3: CASSGWDRVRTIYF
J: TRBJ2-3; D: TRBD1; V: TRBV19; size: .; DNA: TGTGCCAGTAGTTCACAGGGGGGTTATAGCACAGATACGCAGTATTTT; CDR3: CASSSQGGYSTDTQYF
J: TRBJ1-1; D: TRBD1; V: TRBV11-2; size: .; DNA: TGTGCCAGCAGCTTCGTCGGGACAGCGAACACTGAAGCTTTCTTT; CDR3: CASSFVGTANTEAFF
J: TRBJ2-5; D: .; V: TRBV5-1; size: .; DNA: TGCGCCAGCAGTCCTACAGGGAGTTGGGAGACCCAGTACTTC; CDR3: CASSPTGSWETQYF
J: TRBJ1-5; D: .; V: TRBV28; size: .; DNA: TGTGCCAGCAGTTTCCCGACTCGGGAGAGCAATCAGCCCCAGCATTTT; CDR3: CASSFPTRESNQPQHF
J: TRBJ1-5; D: TRBD1; V: TRBV7-8; size: .; DNA: TGTGCCAGCAGCCAACAGACAGGGTTTTATAGCAATCAGCCCCAGCATTTT; CDR3: CASSQQTGFYSNQPQHF
J: TRBJ2-6; D: .; V: TRBV11-2; size: .; DNA: TGTGCCAGCAGCTTAGTTGTGGCGGCTGGGGCCAACGTCCTGACTTTC; CDR3: CASSLVVAAGANVLTF
J: TRBJ2-7; D: .; V: TRBV7-6; size: .; DNA: TGTGCCAGCAGCCCTAGCGAGGGGAGCCTATACGAGCAGTACTTC; CDR3: CASSPSEGSLYEQYF
J: TRBJ1-1; D: TRBD1; V: TRBV29-1; size: .; DNA: TGCAGCACCGATTCCGGGACAGCTAACACTGAAGCTTTCTTT; CDR3: CSTDSGTANTEAFF
J: TRBJ2-5; D: TRBD2; V: TRBV15; size: .; DNA: TGTGCCACCAGCAGAGATTTAGCGGGAGAGACCCAGTACTTC; CDR3: CATSRDLAGETQYF
J: TRBJ2-1; D: .; V: TRBV27; size: many; DNA: TGTGCCAGCAGTTTATCACCAGGCTACAATGAGCAGTTCTTC; CDR3: CASSLSPGYNEQFF
J: TRBJ2-1; D: .; V: TRBV5-1; size: .; DNA: TGCGCCAGCAGCACCCGGCAGGGCTCCTACAATGAGCAGTTCTTC; CDR3: CASSTRQGSYNEQFF
J: TRBJ1-5; D: TRBD1; V: TRBV19; size: few; DNA: TGTGCCAGTAAAACCAAACAGGGGGCCTTCGATCAGCCCCAGCATTTT; CDR3: CASKTKQGAFDQPQHF
J: TRBJ1-1; D: .; V: TRBV30; size: .; DNA: TGTGCCTGGACTGGCGGGTTTGGTGCAGAAGCTTTCTTT; CDR3: CAWTGGFGAEAFF
J: TRBJ1-2; D: .; V: TRBV7-9; size: .; DNA: TGTGCCAGCAGCTATTCCGGGACCGAGTCGCGGGGCTTCTATGGCTACACCTTC; CDR3: CASSYSGTESRGFYGYTF
J: TRBJ1-4; D: .; V: TRBV7-2; size: .; DNA: TGTGCCAGCAGCTTAACCCCCGGGACAAGAAATGAAAAACTGTTTTTT; CDR3: CASSLTPGTRNEKLFF
J: TRBJ2-7; D: .; V: TRBV18; size: .; DNA: TGTGCCAGCTCACCGGAGGGTTGGGGTGCTTACGAGCAGTACTTC; CDR3: CASSPEGWGAYEQYF
J: TRBJ1-4; D: TRBD1; V: TRBV5-1; size: many; DNA: TGCGCCAGCAGCACGACAGGGGGCGCGTATGAAAAACTGTTTTTT; CDR3: CASSTTGGAYEKLFF
J: TRBJ2-6; D: TRBD1; V: TRBV9; size: once; DNA: TGTGCCAGCAGCGCCAGGGGGCTAAACTCTGGGGCCAACGTCCTGACTTTC; CDR3: CASSARGLNSGANVLTF
J: TRBJ2-3; D: .; V: TRBV5-1; size: few; DNA: TGCGCCAGCAGCTTGTCTCTGGATACGCAGTATTTT; CDR3: CASSLSLDTQYF
J: TRBJ1-2; D: .; V: TRBV6-1; size: .; DNA: TGTGCCAGCAATCTTCGGGCAGGGGAATATGGCTACACCTTC; CDR3: CASNLRAGEYGYTF
J: TRBJ2-7; D: .; V: TRBV19; size: .; DNA: TGTGCCAGTAGTGGAGTACGGGGGGCCCCTCTTGGGGAGCAGTACTTC; CDR3: CASSGVRGAPLGEQYF